The 15 T cell receptor beta chains given below trace back to one sample, sequenced in a study of T cell responses to AZD1222 COVID-19 vaccine. Only in-frame clones appear in the TCRdb table, and some are missing; sequencing was by immunoSEQ multiplex PCR. The sample comprises some 100,000 clones, approximately 87% of which are singletons, and 3.3% rests with the top ten. This sample comprised peripheral blood, obtained on day 0 of AZD1222 vaccination. All receptors come from an adult in good health.

The chain uses TRBV28 and TRBJ1-2; no clear D. The ends were cut back, 3 bases at V and 4 bases at J, with 9 bases in the middle. CDR1 MDHEN and CDR2 SYDVKM come from the germline V gene. This CDR3 spans 13 amino acids. The CDR3 reads CASSLPWVYGYTF. DNA of the CDR3: TGTGCCAGCAGTTTGCCATGGGTCTATGGCTACACCTTC.

The rearrangement uses TRBV18 and TRBJ1-1; the D gene is possibly TRBD1 (6 bases). V shed 2 bases and J shed 1 base, with 8 bases lying between them. The CDR3 spans 14 residues. Germline V gene sequence: CDR1 KGHSH, CDR2 LQKENI. CDR3 in DNA: TGTGCCAGCTCACCAGGGGGCGAGAACACTGAAGCTTTCTTT. Translated, it gives CASSPGGENTEAFF. Drawing the rest from reference TRBV18 and TRBJ1-1, the complete variable domain is NAGVMQNPRHLVRRRGQEARLRCSPMKGHSHVYWYRQLPEEGLKFMVYLQKENIIDESGMPKERFSAEFPKEGPSILRIQQVVRGDSAAYFCASSPGGENTEAFFGQGTRLTVV.

The chain uses TRBV6-5 and TRBJ1-3; the D gene is possibly TRBD1 (5 bases). CDR1 and CDR2 from the germline V gene are MNHEY and SVGAGI. This CDR3 is built from 15 residues. Trimming removed 4 bases from V and 2 bases from J, with 12 bases in between. CDR3 DNA: TGTGCCAGCAGTTCCGCCGCGGGGGCTGGAAACACCATATATTTT. Encoded protein: CASSSAAGAGNTIYF.

This sequence joins TRBV3-1 (or the pseudogene TRBV3-2) and TRBJ1-5; 10 bases match TRBD1. The V gene end was trimmed by 0 bases and the J gene end by 6 bases; junction bases not matched to a gene: 14. Looked up from germline, CDR1 is LGHDT and CDR2 is YNNKEL (reference sequence). The CDR3 extends over 19 amino acids. In nucleotides, the CDR3 is TGTGCCAGCAGCCAAGAGTCGTTTTCGAAGGGACAGGGGCGTCAGCCCCAGCATTTT. Amino acid sequence: CASSQESFSKGQGRQPQHF.

The CDR3 DNA reads as TGTGCCATCAAGGGGACCTTTTCCGGCGAGCAGTACTTC. Protein product: CAIKGTFSGEQYF. This sequence joins TRBV10-3 and TRBJ2-7; D assignment may be TRBD1 or TRBD2 (5 bases each). The CDR3 has 13 amino acids. Germline lookup yields CDR1 ENHRY and CDR2 SYGVKD. Trimming took off 7 bases at V and 6 bases at J, with 16 bases between the two ends.

J is TRBJ2-3 and V is TRBV28, with D tentatively TRBD1 (6 bases). Germline values: CDR1 MDHEN, CDR2 SYDVKM. Trimming took 7 bases from V and 4 from J, leaving 9 bases between them. The CDR3 sequence is 12 residues long. CDR3 amino acids: CASTGDADTQYF. DNA of the CDR3: TGTGCCAGCACAGGGGATGCAGATACGCAGTATTTT.

The rearrangement links TRBV28 to TRBJ1-6; possible D gene TRBD1, 5 bases. CDR1 is MDHEN and CDR2 is SYDVKM in the germline V gene. This CDR3 spans 15 amino acids. Trimming left V 8 bases short and J 4 bases short, with 15 bases between. The CDR3 DNA reads TGTGCCAGCGGGCAGACGGGGCGATATAATTCACCCCTCCACTTT. This encodes CASGQTGRYNSPLHF.

This chain links TRBV5-6 with TRBJ1-1; perhaps TRBD1 as D (5 bases). Germline V CDR1 and CDR2: SGHDT, YYEEEE. CDR3 size: 12 residues. CDR3 amino acids: CASHRLNTEAFF. The CDR3, as DNA: TGTGCTTCGCACAGGTTGAACACTGAAGCTTTCTTT.

As concerns this clone: Other DNA sequences of this sample code for an identical CDR3. The chain carries TRBV13 and TRBJ1-5, with D unresolved. CDR1 and CDR2 from the germline V gene are PRHDT and FYEKMQ (reference sequence). The length of the CDR3 is 12 residues. Trimming took 3 bases from V and 4 from J, leaving 4 bases between them. DNA of the CDR3: TGTGCCAGCAGCTTTCGGAATCAGCCCCAGCATTTT. Its translation: CASSFRNQPQHF. Based on the CDR3 plus reference TRBV13 and TRBJ1-5, the full variable domain is AAGVIQSPRHLIKEKRETATLKCYPIPRHDTVYWYQQGPGQDPQFLISFYEKMQSDKGSIPDRFSAQQFSDYHSELNMSSLELGDSALYFCASSFRNQPQHFGDGTRLSIL.

This chain links TRBV6-2 or TRBV6-3 with TRBJ2-1; 11 bases fit TRBD2. Trimming cost V 5 bases and J 3 bases; bases outside gene matches: 9. The CDR3 consists of 17 residues. Per the germline V gene, CDR1 is MNHEY and CDR2 is SVGEGT. For the CDR3, the DNA is TGTGCCAGCAGTACAACCCTAGCGGGGGGCGACTACAATGAGCAGTTCTTC. Encoded protein: CASSTTLAGGDYNEQFF.

This rearrangement joins TRBV4-3 to TRBJ1-2; D gene unclear. The CDR3 is 15 amino acids. Looked up from germline, CDR1 is LGHNA and CDR2 is YSLEER. The ends were cut back, 5 bases at V and 2 bases at J, with 15 bases in the middle. CDR3 coding DNA: TGCGCCAGCAGCGCGAACGGCCTGACCAACTATGGCTACACCTTC. It codes for CASSANGLTNYGYTF.

The chain links TRBV7-3 to TRBJ1-2, with TRBD1 matching over 7 bases. The junction had 5 bases not matched to a gene; V was cut back by 3 bases and J by 1 base. The CDR3 length is 15 residues. From germline, CDR1 is SGHTA and CDR2 FQGTGA. CDR3 sequence: CASSLEGASNYGYTF. CDR3 bases: TGTGCCAGCAGCTTGGAGGGGGCAAGTAACTATGGCTACACCTTC.

This clone was seen many times. The chain carries TRBV5-4 and TRBJ2-3; either TRBD1 or TRBD2 may supply D (5 bases each). The V and J ends lost 0 bases and 11 bases respectively, with 10 bases between them. This CDR3 contains 12 residues. Germline-derived CDR1 and CDR2 are SGHNT and YYREEE (reference sequence). Here the CDR3 DNA reads TGTGCCAGCAGCTTGGGTCGGGACGGGCAGTATTTT. The encoded protein is CASSLGRDGQYF. Full variable domain (remainder filled in from reference TRBV5-4 and TRBJ2-3): ETGVTQSPTHLIKTRGQQVTLRCSSQSGHNTVSWYQQALGQGPQFIFQYYREEENGRGNFPPRFSGLQFPNYSSELNVNALELDDSALYLCASSLGRDGQYFGPGTRLTVL.

The J gene is TRBJ1-1, the V gene TRBV6-6; D is unresolved. Trimming shortened V by 3 bases and J by 0 bases, and 14 bases separated the two germline ends. In germline, CDR1 is MNHNY, CDR2 SVGAGI (reference sequence). The CDR3 covers 16 residues. This chain's CDR3 is CASSYSPRTVNTEAFF. The CDR3 DNA follows: TGTGCCAGCAGTTATTCCCCAAGGACCGTGAACACTGAAGCTTTCTTT.

The chain joins TRBV7-2 to TRBJ1-5; no definite D call. Trimming took 1 base from V and 5 from J, leaving 9 bases between them. From germline, CDR1 is SGHTA and CDR2 FQGNSA. This CDR3 region has 14 residues. The CDR3 is CASSLDPTDQPQHF. In DNA, the CDR3 is TGTGCCAGCAGCTTAGACCCCACTGATCAGCCCCAGCATTTT.